This T cell receptor beta chain was identified in a study of PD-1 blockade in classical Hodgkin lymphoma. This CDR3 is 15 amino acids long. V was clipped by 5 bases and J by 1 base, with 14 bases between them. Germline CDR1 and CDR2: KGHSH and LQKENI. The study, taken as a whole, reports: When set against healthy donors, newly diagnosed patients were reported to show lower baseline TCR diversity.

Here immunoSEQ multiplex PCR was the method, and the copy in TCRdb shows in-frame clones only, minus some. There are roughly 100,000 clones in the sample; around nine tenths occur only once, and 19% lies in the top ten. Time point denoted: cycle 4 day 1 (C4D1), after 6 weeks of nivolumab. After autologous stem cell transplantation all patients relapsed, and prior brentuximab vedotin exposure differed between cohorts. Regarding this clone: Its antigen is not identified.

The J gene is TRBJ1-1, the V gene TRBV18; no clear D. The sample here was peripheral blood mononuclear cells (PBMCs), taken before the fourth cycle of nivolumab. This clonotype was obtained from a human donor with classical Hodgkin lymphoma. CDR3 DNA: TGTGCCAGCTCAAGCAACAGCAACGAGAACACTGAAGCTTTCTTT. It translates to CASSSNSNENTEAFF.